The subject of this entry is one T cell receptor beta chain. The data belong to a study of beta chain features in type 1 diabetes. Of the isolated RNA, all was reverse transcribed, and so the sequenced material was expressed TCRB transcripts. Roughly 3.6 million reads on average were seen across naive, central memory and regulatory T cell samples. Clones were read by immunoSEQ multiplex PCR, and TCRdb kept only the in-frame ones, dropping some. The repertoire holds some 140,000 clones, around a tenth seen once, with 0.55% to 0.85% in the top ten. V dropped 5 bases and J dropped 5 bases, with 16 bases sitting between them. Looked up from germline, CDR1 is SGHVS and CDR2 is FQNEAQ. The CDR3 runs 14 residues.

The chain links TRBV7-8 to TRBJ2-7; D possibly corresponds to TRBD2 (7 bases). This TCR derives from a man aged 18 to 29 in good health. Source material: central memory CD4+ T cells from blood. The CDR3 sequence is CASSPVRGADEQYF. The CDR3 nucleotides are TGTGCCAGCAGCCCGGTCCGGGGGGCGGACGAGCAGTACTTC. Full variable domain (rest looked up from reference TRBV7-8 and TRBJ2-7): GAGVSQSPRYKVAKRGQDVALRCDPISGHVSLFWYQQALGQGPEFLTYFQNEAQLDKSGLPSDRFFAERPEGSVSTLKIQRTQQEDSAVYLCASSPVRGADEQYFGPGTRLTVT.